This paragraph covers one TCR beta chain sequence. The record originates from a study of a mutant IDH1 vaccine in newly diagnosed glioma. Described time point: baseline, week 1 (first vaccination visit). Noted treatment: pre-vaccination baseline after standard-of-care therapy. Germline-derived CDR1 and CDR2 are ENHRY and SYGVKD. Trimming pared 2 bases from V and 4 bases from J, leaving 8 bases between. The CDR3 totals 13 residues. Sequencing was performed with immunoSEQ multiplex PCR; in TCRdb, only in-frame clones are kept and a portion is missing. In the table there are about 92,000 clones, 80% of which are singletons.

Material: PBMCs, obtained from a glioma patient treated with radiotherapy, temozolomide or both. V and J are TRBV10-3 and TRBJ1-2; D ambiguous. The source of this sequence is a man aged 40-50 years with glioma. CDR3 protein: CAISEESGYGYTF. CDR3 bases: TGTGCCATCAGTGAGGAGTCGGGCTATGGCTACACCTTC.